The clone carrying this TCR beta chain was observed once. This record comes from a study of technical replicates of blood from several donors. Produced via immunoSEQ multiplex PCR; TCRdb's table is partial and in-frame only. Among 60,000 to 90,000 clones listed, roughly 92% were seen once. The CDR3 consists of 12 residues. Germline values: CDR1 GTSNPN, CDR2 SVGIG (reference sequence). The germline V and J ends were trimmed by 4 bases and 5 bases, with 11 bases remaining between them. The specimen sequenced was T cells isolated from PBMCs. The sequence derives from a human donor in good health. The V call is TRBV30, the J call TRBJ1-2, with D maybe TRBD1 (5 bases). In DNA form, the CDR3 reads TGTGCCTGGAACACTGGGGCTTATGGCTACACCTTC. The encoded protein is CAWNTGAYGYTF.